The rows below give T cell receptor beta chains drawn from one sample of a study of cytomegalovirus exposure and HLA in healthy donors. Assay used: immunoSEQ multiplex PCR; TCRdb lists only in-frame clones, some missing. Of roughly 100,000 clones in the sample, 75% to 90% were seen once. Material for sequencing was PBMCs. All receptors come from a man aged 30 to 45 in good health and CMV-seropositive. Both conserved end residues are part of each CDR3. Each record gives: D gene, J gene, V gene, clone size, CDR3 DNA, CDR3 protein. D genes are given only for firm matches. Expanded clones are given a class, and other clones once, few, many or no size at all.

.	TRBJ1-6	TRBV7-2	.	TGTGCCAGCAGCTTATCAAACCCCCAGGGCATCAGTTCACCCCTCCACTTT	CASSLSNPQGISSPLHF
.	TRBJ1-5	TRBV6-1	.	TGTGCCAGCATTAACCAGGGCCAGCCCCAGCATTTT	CASINQGQPQHF
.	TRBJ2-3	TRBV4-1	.	TGCGCCAGCAGCCCAGCTGACAGTACAGATACGCAGTATTTT	CASSPADSTDTQYF
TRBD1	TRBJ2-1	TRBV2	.	TGTGCCAGCAGGGGGACAGGGATGTACAATGAGCAGTTCTTC	CASRGTGMYNEQFF
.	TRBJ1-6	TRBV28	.	TGTGCCAGCAGCCCAAAATTCCGACAGACCCTGACAGACTCCTATAATTCACCCCTCCACTTT	CASSPKFRQTLTDSYNSPLHF
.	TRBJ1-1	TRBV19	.	TGTGCCAGTAGTACCCGAGAAAAGAACACTGAAGCTTTCTTT	CASSTREKNTEAFF
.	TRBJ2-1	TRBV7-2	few	TGTGCCAGCAGTAGGGGGGGAAAGGCTAGTGAGCAGTTCTTC	CASSRGGKASEQFF
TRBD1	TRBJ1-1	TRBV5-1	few	TGCGCCAGCAGCGGACAGGGTGGGACTGAAGCTTTCTTT	CASSGQGGTEAFF
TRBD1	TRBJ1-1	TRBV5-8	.	TGTGCCAGCAGCAGGCCCTGGACAGGGGTCCCTGAAGCTTTCTTT	CASSRPWTGVPEAFF
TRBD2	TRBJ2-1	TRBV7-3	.	TGTGCCAGCAGCTGGGACCTAGCGACGGGAGGGGGTGAGCAGTTCTTC	CASSWDLATGGGEQFF
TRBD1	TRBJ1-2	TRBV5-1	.	TGCGCCAGCAGCTTGGAAACACAGGGGGACGGCTACACCTTC	CASSLETQGDGYTF
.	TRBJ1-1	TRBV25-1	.	TGTGCCAGCAGTGATCTATGGGGAGGCGAAGCTTTCTTT	CASSDLWGGEAFF
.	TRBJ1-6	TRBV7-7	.	TGTGCTAGCAGCTTATCTGTCGAGTCACCCCTCCACTTT	CASSLSVESPLHF
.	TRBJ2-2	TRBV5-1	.	TGCGCCAGCAGCTTGGTTACAGCGGAGAACACCGGGGAGCTGTTTTTT	CASSLVTAENTGELFF
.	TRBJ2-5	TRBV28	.	TGTGCCAGCAGCCCGACAGCCACGAGGGAGACCCAGTACTTC	CASSPTATRETQYF
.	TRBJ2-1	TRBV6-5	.	TGTGCCAGCAGTTACGGGGCGGGAATCTCCTACAATGAGCAGTTCTTC	CASSYGAGISYNEQFF
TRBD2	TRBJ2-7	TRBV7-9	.	TGTGCCAGCAGCTTTGGGACTAGCGTCTCCTACGAGCAGTACTTC	CASSFGTSVSYEQYF
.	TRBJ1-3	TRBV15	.	TGTGCCACCAGCATACTCTCTGGAAACACCATATATTTT	CATSILSGNTIYF